The 3 T cell receptor beta chains given below trace back to one sample, sequenced in a study of regulatory T cells in long-lasting Graves disease. As for time point: newly diagnosed GD, antithyroid drugs for less than 3 months. TCR sequences were obtained from RNA taken from PBMCs. Building the TCR beta libraries relied on iRepertoire HTBI primers, and CDR3 regions underwent Arm-PCR. TCRdb reanalysed the multiplex PCR reads using MiXCR and keeps one entry per CDR3 protein. The profile covers approximately 540,000 distinct CDR3 sequences, with around 12% appearing a single time and about 8.9% taken by the ten largest. The sample was also reused in another study, on T cells in Graves' hyperthyroidism and ophthalmopathy.

Specimen: peripheral blood mononuclear cells (PBMCs), collected at new diagnosis, from a patient treated with antithyroid drugs. The origin of the receptors is a woman in her twenties or thirties with Graves disease.

This clonotype was seen at least ten times. The V gene is TRBV19, the J gene TRBJ1-6; possibly TRBD1 for D (5 bases). The CDR3 is 14 residues long. Germline V gene lookup returns CDR1 LNHDA and CDR2 SQIVND (reference sequence). V was cut by 4 bases and J by 7 bases, with 11 bases left in between. The CDR3 coding sequence is TGTGCCAGTAGTAAGGGGACGAAGAATTCACCCCTCCACTTT. This translates into CASSKGTKNSPLHF. The full variable domain, its missing parts supplied by reference TRBV19 and TRBJ1-6, is DGGITQSPKYLFRKEGQNVTLSCEQNLNHDAMYWYRQDPGQGLRLIYYSQIVNDFQKGDIAEGYSVSREKKESFPLTVTSAQKNPTAFYLCASSKGTKNSPLHFGNGTRLTVT.

There are many counts of this clonotype. This chain links TRBV7-9 with TRBJ1-1; 8 nucleotides match TRBD1. The ends lost 1 base at V and 4 bases at J; junction bases unmatched: 2. The CDR3 is 14 amino acids. Germline CDR1 SEHNR, CDR2 FQNEAQ (reference sequence). CDR3 sequence: CASSLVTGGTEAFF. The CDR3 DNA reads as TGTGCCAGCAGCTTAGTAACAGGGGGCACTGAAGCTTTCTTT. Combining the CDR3 with reference TRBV7-9 and TRBJ1-1 gives the whole variable domain DTGVSQNPRHKITKRGQNVTFRCDPISEHNRLYWYRQTLGQGPEFLTYFQNEAQLEKSRLLSDRFSAERPKGSFSTLEIQRTEQGDSAMYLCASSLVTGGTEAFFGQGTRLTVV.

In this sample, this clonotype turned up many times. The CDR3, as DNA: TGTGCCAGCTCACCTTTAGCGGGAGTTCATGAGCAGTTCTTC. Its translation is CASSPLAGVHEQFF. V and J are TRBV18 and TRBJ2-1, with 9 bases lining up with TRBD2. Germline trimming cut 3 bases from V and 8 bases from J; bases unmatched to any gene: 5. The CDR3 is 14 residues long. CDR1 and CDR2 (germline): KGHSH, LQKENI.